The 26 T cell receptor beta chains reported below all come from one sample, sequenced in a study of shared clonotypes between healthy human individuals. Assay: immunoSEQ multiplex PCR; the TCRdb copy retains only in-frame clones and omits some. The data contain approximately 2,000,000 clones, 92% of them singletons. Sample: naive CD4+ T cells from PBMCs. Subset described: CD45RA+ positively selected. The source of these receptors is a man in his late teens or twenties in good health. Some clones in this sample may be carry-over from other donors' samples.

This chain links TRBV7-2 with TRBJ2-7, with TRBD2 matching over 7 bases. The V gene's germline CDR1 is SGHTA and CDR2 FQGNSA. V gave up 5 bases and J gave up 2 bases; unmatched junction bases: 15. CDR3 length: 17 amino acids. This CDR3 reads CASSLRRSLADTYEQYF. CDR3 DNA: TGTGCCAGCAGCCTTAGAAGGTCGCTAGCGGATACCTACGAGCAGTACTTC.

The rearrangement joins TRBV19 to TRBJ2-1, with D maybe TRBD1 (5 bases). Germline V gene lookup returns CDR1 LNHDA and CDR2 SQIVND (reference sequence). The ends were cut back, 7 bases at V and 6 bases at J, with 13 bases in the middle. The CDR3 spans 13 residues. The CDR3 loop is CASTQGAVNEQFF. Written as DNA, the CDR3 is TGTGCCAGTACGCAGGGCGCTGTCAATGAGCAGTTCTTC.

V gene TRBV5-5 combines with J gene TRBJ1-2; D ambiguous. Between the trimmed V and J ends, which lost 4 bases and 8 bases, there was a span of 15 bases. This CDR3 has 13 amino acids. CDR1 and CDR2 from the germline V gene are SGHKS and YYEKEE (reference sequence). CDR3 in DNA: TGTGCCAGCAGCCAAATCGGACGCCGAGGCTACACCTTC. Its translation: CASSQIGRRGYTF.

CDR3 region: CASSDPGQGQETQYF. In DNA form, the CDR3 reads TGTGCCAGCAGTGATCCGGGACAGGGGCAGGAGACCCAGTACTTC. V is TRBV28 and J is TRBJ2-5, with TRBD1 matching over 10 bases. This CDR3 has 15 residues. Germline V gives CDR1 MDHEN, CDR2 SYDVKM. V lost 5 bases, J lost 5 bases, and 8 bases stayed unmatched.

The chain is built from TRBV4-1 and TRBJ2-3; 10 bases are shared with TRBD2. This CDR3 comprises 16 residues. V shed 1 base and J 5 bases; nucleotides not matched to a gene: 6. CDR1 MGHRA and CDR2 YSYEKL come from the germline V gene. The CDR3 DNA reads TGCGCCAGCAGCCAAGGCGGGACTAGCGTGAGAGATACGCAGTATTTT. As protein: CASSQGGTSVRDTQYF.

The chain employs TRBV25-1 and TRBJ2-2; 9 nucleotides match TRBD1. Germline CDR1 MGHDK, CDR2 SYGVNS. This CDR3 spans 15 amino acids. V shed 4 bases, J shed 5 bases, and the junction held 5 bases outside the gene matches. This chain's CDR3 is CASSAGQGRTGELFF. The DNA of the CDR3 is TGTGCCAGCAGTGCGGGACAGGGCAGGACCGGGGAGCTGTTTTTT.

The CDR3 DNA reads TGTGCCAGCAGTGAAGTGTTGGGCAGCCTCTCTGGAAACACCATATATTTT. The encoded protein is CASSEVLGSLSGNTIYF. The chain recombines TRBV6-1 with TRBJ1-3; D unresolved. V was trimmed by 1 base and J by 0 bases, leaving 13 bases between them. The CDR3 is 17 amino acids. Germline loops: CDR1 MNHNS, CDR2 SASEGT.

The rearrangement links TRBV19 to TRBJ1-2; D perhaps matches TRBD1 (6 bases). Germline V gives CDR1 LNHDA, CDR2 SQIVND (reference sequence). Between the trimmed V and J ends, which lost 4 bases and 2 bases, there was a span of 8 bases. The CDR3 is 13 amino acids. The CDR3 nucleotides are TGTGCCAGTAGTAGGGACACCAACTATGGCTACACCTTC. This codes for CASSRDTNYGYTF.

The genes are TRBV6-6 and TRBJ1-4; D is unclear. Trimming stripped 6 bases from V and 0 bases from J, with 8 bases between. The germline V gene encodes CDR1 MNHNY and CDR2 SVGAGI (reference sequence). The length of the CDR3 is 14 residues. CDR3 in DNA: TGTGCCAGCAGGGCCGGATCAACTAATGAAAAACTGTTTTTT. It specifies CASRAGSTNEKLFF.

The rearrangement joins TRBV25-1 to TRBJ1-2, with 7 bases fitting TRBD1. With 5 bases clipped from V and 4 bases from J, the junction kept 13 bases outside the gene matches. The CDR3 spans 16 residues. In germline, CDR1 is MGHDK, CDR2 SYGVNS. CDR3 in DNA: TGTGCCAGCAGTCCCAGGGAGGGGGCGCAGACCTATGGCTACACCTTC. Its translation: CASSPREGAQTYGYTF.

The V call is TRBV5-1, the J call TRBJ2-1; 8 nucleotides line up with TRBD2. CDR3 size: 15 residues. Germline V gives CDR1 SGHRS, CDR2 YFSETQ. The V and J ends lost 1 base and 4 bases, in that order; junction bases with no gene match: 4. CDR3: CASSLTLAVYNEQFF. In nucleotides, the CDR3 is TGCGCCAGCAGCTTGACACTAGCGGTTTACAATGAGCAGTTCTTC.

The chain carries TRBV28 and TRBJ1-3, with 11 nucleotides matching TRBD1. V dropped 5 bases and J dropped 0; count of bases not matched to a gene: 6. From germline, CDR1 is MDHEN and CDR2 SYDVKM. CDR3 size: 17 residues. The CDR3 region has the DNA TGTGCCAGCAGTAAAACCGGGACAGGGGGCTCTGGAAACACCATATATTTT. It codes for CASSKTGTGGSGNTIYF.

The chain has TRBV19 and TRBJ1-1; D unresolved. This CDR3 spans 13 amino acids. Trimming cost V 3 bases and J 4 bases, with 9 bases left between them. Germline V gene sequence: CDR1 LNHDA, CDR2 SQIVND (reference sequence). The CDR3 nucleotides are TGTGCCAGTAGTATGACGGGTAGCACTGAAGCTTTCTTT. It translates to CASSMTGSTEAFF.

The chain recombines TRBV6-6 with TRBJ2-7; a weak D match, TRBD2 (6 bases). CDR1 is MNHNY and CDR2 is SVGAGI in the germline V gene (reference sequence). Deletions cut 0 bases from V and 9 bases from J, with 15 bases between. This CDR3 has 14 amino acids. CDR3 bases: TGTGCCAGCAGTTACTCTGGCGGGGCTTCAGGGCAGTACTTC. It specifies CASSYSGGASGQYF.

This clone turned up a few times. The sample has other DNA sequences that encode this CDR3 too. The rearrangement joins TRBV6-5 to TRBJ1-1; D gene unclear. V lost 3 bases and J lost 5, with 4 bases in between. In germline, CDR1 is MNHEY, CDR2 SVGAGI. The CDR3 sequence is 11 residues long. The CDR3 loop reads CASSYLTEAFF. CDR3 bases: TGTGCCAGCAGTTATTTGACTGAAGCTTTCTTT.

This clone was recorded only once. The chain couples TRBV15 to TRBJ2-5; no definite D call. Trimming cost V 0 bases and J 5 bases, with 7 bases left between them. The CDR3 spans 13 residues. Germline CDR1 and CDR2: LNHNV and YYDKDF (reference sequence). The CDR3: CATSRDRWETQYF. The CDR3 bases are TGTGCCACCAGCAGAGATAGGTGGGAGACCCAGTACTTC. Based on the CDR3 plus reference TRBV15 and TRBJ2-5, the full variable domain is DAMVIQNPRYQVTQFGKPVTLSCSQTLNHNVMYWYQQKSSQAPKLLFHYYDKDFNNEADTPDNFQSRRPNTSFCFLDIRSPGLGDTAMYLCATSRDRWETQYFGPGTRLLVL.

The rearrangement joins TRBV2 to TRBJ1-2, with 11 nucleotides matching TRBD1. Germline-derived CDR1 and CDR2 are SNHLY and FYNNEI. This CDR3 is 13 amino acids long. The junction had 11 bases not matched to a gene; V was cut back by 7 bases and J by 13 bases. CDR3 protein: CASILSGTGGFTF. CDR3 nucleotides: TGTGCCAGCATCCTGTCCGGGACAGGGGGTTTCACCTTC.

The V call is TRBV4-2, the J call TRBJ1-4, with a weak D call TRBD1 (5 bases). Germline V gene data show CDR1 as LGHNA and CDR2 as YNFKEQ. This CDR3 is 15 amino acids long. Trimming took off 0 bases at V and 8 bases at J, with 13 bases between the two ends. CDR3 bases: TGTGCCAGCAGCCAAGATAGCAGGGAGGTGGAAAAACTGTTTTTT. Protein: CASSQDSREVEKLFF.

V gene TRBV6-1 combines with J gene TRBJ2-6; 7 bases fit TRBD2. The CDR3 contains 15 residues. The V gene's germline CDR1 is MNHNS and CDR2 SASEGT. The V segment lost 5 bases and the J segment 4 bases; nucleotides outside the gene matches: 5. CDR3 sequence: CASSPREGGANVLTF. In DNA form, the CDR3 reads TGTGCCAGCAGTCCCAGGGAGGGGGGGGCCAACGTCCTGACTTTC.

The CDR3 DNA follows: TGCAGCGTGGACCGAGGAACTCAGTACTTC. Residues: CSVDRGTQYF. J is TRBJ2-4 and V is TRBV29-1; D not certain. Trimming left V 6 bases short and J 12 bases short, with 12 bases between. In germline, CDR1 is SQVTM, CDR2 ANQGSEA. The CDR3 spans 10 residues.

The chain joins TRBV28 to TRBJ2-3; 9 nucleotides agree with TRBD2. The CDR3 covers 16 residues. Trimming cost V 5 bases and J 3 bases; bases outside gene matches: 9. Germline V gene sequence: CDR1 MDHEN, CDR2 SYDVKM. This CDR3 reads CASSPQGLARTDTQYF. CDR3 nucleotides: TGTGCCAGCAGTCCCCAAGGACTAGCGAGGACAGATACGCAGTATTTT.

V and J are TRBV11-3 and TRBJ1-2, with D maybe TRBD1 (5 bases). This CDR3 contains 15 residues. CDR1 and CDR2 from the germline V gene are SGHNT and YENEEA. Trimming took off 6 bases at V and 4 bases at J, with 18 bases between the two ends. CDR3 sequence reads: CASSLLGPVGYGYTF. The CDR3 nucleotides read TGTGCCAGCAGTTTGCTGGGACCGGTGGGCTATGGCTACACCTTC.

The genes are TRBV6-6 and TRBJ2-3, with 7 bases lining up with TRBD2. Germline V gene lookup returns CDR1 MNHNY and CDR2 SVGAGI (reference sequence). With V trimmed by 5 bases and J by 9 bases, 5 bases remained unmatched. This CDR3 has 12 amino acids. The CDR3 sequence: CASSPGGYTQYF. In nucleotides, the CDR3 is TGTGCCAGCAGTCCGGGGGGATACACGCAGTATTTT.

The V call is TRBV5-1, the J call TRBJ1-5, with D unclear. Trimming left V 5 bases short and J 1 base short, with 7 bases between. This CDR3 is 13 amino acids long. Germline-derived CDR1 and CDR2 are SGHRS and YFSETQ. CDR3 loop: CASSTESNQPQHF. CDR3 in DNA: TGCGCCAGCAGTACAGAGAGCAATCAGCCCCAGCATTTT.

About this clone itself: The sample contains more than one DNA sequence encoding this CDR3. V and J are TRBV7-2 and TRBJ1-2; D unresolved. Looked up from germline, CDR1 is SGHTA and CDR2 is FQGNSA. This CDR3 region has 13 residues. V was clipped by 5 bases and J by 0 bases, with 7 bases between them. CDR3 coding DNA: TGTGCCAGCAGCCTCAGTTCTAACTATGGCTACACCTTC. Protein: CASSLSSNYGYTF.

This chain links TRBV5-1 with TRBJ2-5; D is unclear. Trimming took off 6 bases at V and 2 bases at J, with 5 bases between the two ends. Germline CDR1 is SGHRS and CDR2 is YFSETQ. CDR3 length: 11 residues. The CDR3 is CASNLQETQYF. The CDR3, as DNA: TGCGCCAGCAACCTTCAAGAGACCCAGTACTTC.